A single T cell receptor (beta chain) is shown here with its context. Researchers ran the PCR with 60 Vbeta and 13 Jbeta primers. Clones were sequenced by immunoSEQ multiplex PCR, and TCRdb holds only the in-frame ones, with some missing. The table shows about 94,000 clones, with around 77% occurring only once. This entry is derived from a study of cytomegalovirus exposure and HLA in healthy donors. CDR3 length: 14 residues. The sequenced material came from PBMCs. This TCR was sampled from a man aged 25 to 40 in good health and CMV-seronegative. The V call is TRBV21-1, the J call TRBJ1-2; no check of the table's D call, TRBD1, against the DNA was made. TRBV21-1 is a pseudogene. CDR3: CASSQGQTNYGYTF. Here the CDR3 DNA reads TGTGCCAGCAGCCAGGGGCAGACTAACTATGGCTACACCTTC.